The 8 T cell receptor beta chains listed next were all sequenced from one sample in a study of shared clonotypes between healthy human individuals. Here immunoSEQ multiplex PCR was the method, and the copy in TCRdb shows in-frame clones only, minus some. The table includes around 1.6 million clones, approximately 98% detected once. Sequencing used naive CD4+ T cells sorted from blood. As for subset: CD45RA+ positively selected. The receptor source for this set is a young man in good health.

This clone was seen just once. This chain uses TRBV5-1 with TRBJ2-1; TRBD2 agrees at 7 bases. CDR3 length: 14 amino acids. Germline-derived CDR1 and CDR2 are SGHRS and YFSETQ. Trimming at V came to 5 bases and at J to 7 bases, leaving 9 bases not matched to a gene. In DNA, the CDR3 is TGCGCCAGCAGTCGCAATGGGGAGGGGAATGAGCAGTTCTTC. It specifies CASSRNGEGNEQFF.

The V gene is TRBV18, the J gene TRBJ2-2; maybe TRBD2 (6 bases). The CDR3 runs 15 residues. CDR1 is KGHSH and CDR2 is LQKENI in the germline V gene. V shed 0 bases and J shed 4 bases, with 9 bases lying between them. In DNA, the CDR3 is TGTGCCAGCTCACCACCGACTAGAGTCACCGGGGAGCTGTTTTTT. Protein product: CASSPPTRVTGELFF.

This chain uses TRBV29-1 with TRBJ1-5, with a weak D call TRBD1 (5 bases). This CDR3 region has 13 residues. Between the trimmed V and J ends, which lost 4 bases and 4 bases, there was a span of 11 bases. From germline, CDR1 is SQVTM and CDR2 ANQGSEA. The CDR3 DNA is TGCAGCGTTGTCCGGGGGGAAAATCAGCCCCAGCATTTT. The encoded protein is CSVVRGENQPQHF.

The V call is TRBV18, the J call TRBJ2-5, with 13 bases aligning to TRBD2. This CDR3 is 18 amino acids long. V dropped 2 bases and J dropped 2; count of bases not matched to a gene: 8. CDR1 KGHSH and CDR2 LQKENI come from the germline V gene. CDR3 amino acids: CASSPMTSGGSRQETQYF. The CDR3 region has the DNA TGTGCCAGCTCACCAATGACTAGCGGGGGGAGTCGACAAGAGACCCAGTACTTC.

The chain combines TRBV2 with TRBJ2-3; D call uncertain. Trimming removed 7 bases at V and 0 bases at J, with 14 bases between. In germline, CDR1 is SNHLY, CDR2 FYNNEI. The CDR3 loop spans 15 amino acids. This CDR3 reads CASKPLVGSTDTQYF. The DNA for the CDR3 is TGTGCCAGCAAACCCCTAGTCGGAAGCACAGATACGCAGTATTTT. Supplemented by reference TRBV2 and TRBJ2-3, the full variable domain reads EPEVTQTPSHQVTQMGQEVILRCVPISNHLYFYWYRQILGQKVEFLVSFYNNEISEKSEIFDDQFSVERPDGSNFTLKIRSTKLEDSAMYFCASKPLVGSTDTQYFGPGTRLTVL.

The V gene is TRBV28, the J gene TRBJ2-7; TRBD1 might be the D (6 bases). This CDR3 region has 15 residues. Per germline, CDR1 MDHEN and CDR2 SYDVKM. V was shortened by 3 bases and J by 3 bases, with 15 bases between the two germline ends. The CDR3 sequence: CASSLGEIQGYEQYF. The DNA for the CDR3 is TGTGCCAGCAGTTTGGGGGAGATACAGGGCTACGAGCAGTACTTC.

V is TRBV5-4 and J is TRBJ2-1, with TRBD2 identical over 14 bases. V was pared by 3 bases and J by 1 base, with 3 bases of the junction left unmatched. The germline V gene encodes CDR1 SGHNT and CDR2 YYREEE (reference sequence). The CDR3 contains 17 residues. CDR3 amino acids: CASSYRTSGRSYNEQFF. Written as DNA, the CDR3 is TGTGCCAGCAGCTACCGGACTAGCGGGAGGTCCTACAATGAGCAGTTCTTC.

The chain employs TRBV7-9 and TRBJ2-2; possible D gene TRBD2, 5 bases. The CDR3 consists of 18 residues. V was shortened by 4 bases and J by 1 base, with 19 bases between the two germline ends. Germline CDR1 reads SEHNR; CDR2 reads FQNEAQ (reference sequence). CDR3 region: CASSSRAGYEENTGELFF. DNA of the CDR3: TGTGCCAGCAGCTCTAGGGCGGGCTACGAAGAGAACACCGGGGAGCTGTTTTTT.